This T cell receptor beta chain was documented in a study of response to subunit inactivated influenza vaccine. Germline V gene lookup returns CDR1 SGHTA and CDR2 FQGNSA. The CDR3 has 14 residues. V dropped 1 base and J dropped 5 bases, with 11 bases sitting between them. TCRdb called the RT-PCR reads again in MiXCR, with one record for every CDR3 protein. The sample lists about 500,000 distinct CDR3 sequences, more than 15% seen once, with about 3% in the top ten. At least ten counts were recorded for this clonotype. Its antigen is unidentified. Study-wide findings and caveats: It was the authors' suggestion that each seasonal influenza vaccination recruits few new T cells.

This TCR was sampled from a man aged 50-75 years who received an inactivated influenza vaccine. Sample: CD4+ T cells sorted from PBMCs, taken less than 30 months after vaccination. V gene TRBV7-2 combines with J gene TRBJ2-5; perhaps TRBD2 as D (6 bases). CDR3 in amino acids: CASSLGRAGETQYF. CDR3 sequence (DNA): TGTGCCAGCAGCTTAGGGAGGGCCGGTGAGACCCAGTACTTC.